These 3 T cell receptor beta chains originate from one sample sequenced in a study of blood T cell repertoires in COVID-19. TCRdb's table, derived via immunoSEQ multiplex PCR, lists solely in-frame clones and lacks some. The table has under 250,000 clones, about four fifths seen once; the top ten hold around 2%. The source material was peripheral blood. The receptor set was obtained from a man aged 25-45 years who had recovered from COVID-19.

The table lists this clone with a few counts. CDR3 in DNA: TGTGCCGGAGGGAGTGTGAATGAAAAACTGTTTTTT. Translation: CAGGSVNEKLFF. The chain is built from TRBV28 and TRBJ1-4; D unresolved. CDR1 is MDHEN, CDR2 SYDVKM, per germline. The V end was cut by 11 bases, the J end by 5 bases, with 12 bases between. The CDR3 is 12 residues long.

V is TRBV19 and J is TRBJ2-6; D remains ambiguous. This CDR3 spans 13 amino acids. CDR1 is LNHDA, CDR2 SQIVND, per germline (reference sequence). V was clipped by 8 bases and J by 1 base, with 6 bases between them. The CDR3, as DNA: TGTGCCAGTTCCCAATCTGGGGCCAACGTCCTGACTTTC. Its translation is CASSQSGANVLTF.

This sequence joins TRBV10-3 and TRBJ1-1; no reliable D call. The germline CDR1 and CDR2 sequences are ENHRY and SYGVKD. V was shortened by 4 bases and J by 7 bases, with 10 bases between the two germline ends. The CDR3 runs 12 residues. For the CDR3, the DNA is TGTGCCATCAGTGGGTCGCCCGGTGAAGCTTTCTTT. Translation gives CAISGSPGEAFF.